One T cell receptor (beta chain) is described in this entry. Its antigen is currently not known. No clone much larger than this one lies a single base away; base qualities are absent. The source of the sample is a study of blood T cells in healthy people across ages (dated by TCRdb to between 2015 and 2016). In terms of the full investigation: Template switching captured roughly one uniquely barcoded TCR beta cDNA molecule per two T cells in model experiments. Four age groups were formed from the donors: young (average roughly 15 years), middle-aged (roughly 38), aged (roughly 56) and long-lived (around 82). To track age-related changes in TCR beta repertoire diversity, the study relied on deep sequencing normalized with unique cDNA molecular identifiers. To avoid experimental bias, donors of different ages were randomly spread across the sequencing lanes. Two additional independent replicas of 1 million unique cDNA reads from the same blood draw were analyzed for two donors (one aged 18 to 30 and one aged 80 or older). Study-wide conclusions, independent of this receptor: Estimates of total diversity based on one million sequenced T cells were considered lower bounds and underestimates. Conclusive comparison of naive and antigen-experienced compartments was prevented by the profiling of bulk unsorted PBMCs. Observed TCR beta diversity per million T cells fell roughly linearly with age, and a significant reduction was already apparent by age roughly 41. There was a strong correlation between observed TCR beta diversity and the percentage of naive T cells measured by flow cytometry. Compared with the aged group, the long-lived group had more naive CD4+ T cells, fewer expanded clones and increased TCR diversity, suggesting age selection. Donor CMV infection status was unknown, potentially confounding age-related changes in expanded clonotypes.

The library was produced with 5' RACE. Instrument used: Illumina HiSeq 2500. A second PCR of about 6 to 12 cycles was run with a J-beta primer mix and a sample-barcoded 5' primer. Each TCR beta cDNA molecule received a unique molecular identifier from a template-switch 5' adaptor carrying 12 random nucleotides. Each sample yielded at least 2.5 million CDR3-containing paired-end reads. The Mint cDNA synthesis kit, primed by a TRBC-specific oligonucleotide, was used to synthesize first-strand cDNA from all RNA. Following uracil-DNA glycosylase treatment, a first 18-cycle PCR with universal primers M1SS and BC2_uni_R was performed on all cDNA. As for how the authors treated the data: Normalization of each sample was performed by random selection of 1 million high-quality reads, each carrying a distinct molecular identifier. Instead of being binned into consensus sequences, reads that shared molecular identifiers were thrown out. MiTCR, set to a Q25 quality threshold and the strictest error-elimination algorithm, was used for CDR3 identification, clonotype clustering and error correction. Lower-bound total TCR beta diversity was estimated with a nonparametric unseen species model using Euler transformation. TCRdb itself trimmed the public reads at Q25 with fastp, ran MiXCR and retained productive beta chains. Each CDR3 protein appears once, grouped with its most common genes and DNA. TCRdb's processing, not the study's, gives the V and J calls here. Counted in this sample were approximately 810,000 distinct CDR3 sequences; around 36% of them appeared once. Over 10% of the sample lies in the top ten.

The CDR3 sequence holds 14 residues, the cysteine and phenylalanine included. Only the CDR3 region is kept as DNA, spanning 42 bases read in frame from base 1. V loses 8 bases, J loses 6 bases, and the germline ends lie 17 bases apart. The germline V gene encodes CDR1 MNHNS and CDR2 SASEGT. Systemically healthy Caucasian individuals from Russia, 35 to 40 in total and aged about 6 to 95 years, were included as donors. Roughly 9 milliliters of peripheral blood were drawn from each donor into EDTA-treated Vacutainer tubes. PBMCs were isolated by Ficoll-Paque density-gradient centrifugation, with at least 6 million obtained per sample. Trizol reagent was used to extract total RNA from the PBMCs, yielding at least 5 micrograms per sample. For every donor, flow cytometry on a PBMC aliquot measured the percentage of naive CD45RAhigh/CD27high T cells.

The specimen was blood. The rearrangement joined TRBV6-1 to TRBJ2-1; a tentative D call is TRBD2 (5 bases match). This TCR was recovered from a man between 18 and 35 years old in good health. CDR3 sequence: CASGLGPSPNEQFF. At the DNA level, the sequence is TGTGCCAGCGGGCTTGGGCCTAGCCCCAATGAGCAGTTCTTC.